The rows below give T cell receptor beta chains drawn from one sample of a study of shared clonotypes between healthy human individuals. Generated by immunoSEQ multiplex PCR, the TCRdb table keeps only in-frame clones and is missing some. The sample has over 2 million clones; about 95% are singletons. Material for sequencing was naive CD8+ T cells sorted from blood. The receptors originated from a man younger than 35 in good health. Both conserved end residues are part of each CDR3. A D gene is named only where the DNA matches it firmly. Not every row has a clone size; where given, it reads once, few, many or a size class.

>TRBV9|-|TRBD2|TRBJ2-3
CASSSSGGAGDTQYF
TGTGCCAGCAGCTCTAGCGGGGGGGCCGGAGATACGCAGTATTTT
>TRBV29-1|-|-|TRBJ2-1
CSVLGFFTNNEQFF
TGCAGCGTTCTGGGCTTCTTCACTAACAATGAGCAGTTCTTC
>TRBV6-1|-|-|TRBJ1-6
CARGGSYNSPLHF
TGTGCCAGGGGGGGATCCTATAATTCACCCCTCCACTTT
>TRBV6-1|-|-|TRBJ2-1
CASSEGRGGSYNEQFF
TGTGCCAGCAGTGAAGGGAGGGGGGGAAGCTACAATGAGCAGTTCTTC
>TRBV27|-|-|TRBJ1-6
CASSLAGNPLHF
TGTGCCAGCAGTTTAGCCGGGAACCCCCTCCACTTT
>TRBV10-1|-|-|TRBJ2-1
CASSDTDYNEQFF
TGCGCCAGCAGTGATACAGATTACAATGAGCAGTTCTTC
>TRBV7-9|-|-|TRBJ2-5
CASSLAVGLQETQYF
TGTGCCAGCAGCTTAGCAGTCGGCCTTCAAGAGACCCAGTACTTC
>TRBV11-2|-|-|TRBJ2-4
CASSLDAKNIQYF
TGTGCCAGCAGCTTAGATGCCAAAAACATTCAGTACTTC
>TRBV15|-|TRBD1|TRBJ2-5
CATSRPGTEETQYF
TGTGCCACCAGCAGACCCGGGACAGAAGAGACCCAGTACTTC
>TRBV6-1|-|-|TRBJ2-1
CASSEERSSYNEQFF
TGTGCCAGCAGTGAGGAAAGGAGCTCCTACAATGAGCAGTTCTTC
>TRBV11-2|-|-|TRBJ1-2
CASSFSSSSNYGYTF
TGTGCCAGCAGCTTCTCGAGCAGTTCTAACTATGGCTACACCTTC
>TRBV28|-|TRBD2|TRBJ2-3
CASSAGLGYRDTQYF
TGTGCCAGCAGCGCCGGACTAGGGTACAGAGATACGCAGTATTTT
>TRBV5-4|-|TRBD1|TRBJ1-2
CASSYTGGSGYTF
TGTGCCAGCAGCTATACAGGGGGCTCTGGCTACACCTTC
>TRBV11-2|-|TRBD1|TRBJ2-7
CASSPDRAEQYF
TGTGCCAGCAGCCCTGACAGGGCCGAGCAGTACTTC
>TRBV6-1|-|-|TRBJ2-7
CASSEIRDTSYEQYF
TGTGCCAGCAGTGAAATCCGGGACACCTCCTACGAGCAGTACTTC
>TRBV20-1|-|-|TRBJ1-2
CSAIVGAGYTF
TGCAGTGCCATAGTCGGGGCTGGCTACACCTTC
>TRBV10-2|-|TRBD1|TRBJ1-2
CASSSSPGTGVGYTF
TGCGCCAGCAGTTCCAGTCCCGGGACAGGGGTAGGCTACACCTTC
>TRBV2|-|-|TRBJ1-1
CASSAGEIAEAFF
TGTGCCAGCAGTGCAGGGGAGATCGCTGAAGCTTTCTTT
>TRBV28|-|-|TRBJ2-5
CASSLGLSGTQYF
TGTGCCAGCAGTTTGGGTCTATCCGGGACACAGTACTTC
>TRBV29-1|-|-|TRBJ1-1
CSVEGGRSTEAFF
TGCAGCGTTGAGGGCGGCCGGAGTACTGAAGCTTTCTTT
>TRBV7-9|-|-|TRBJ2-3
CASSTMLESSTDTQYF
TGTGCCAGCAGCACGATGTTGGAGAGTAGCACAGATACGCAGTATTTT
>TRBV13|-|-|TRBJ2-2
CASSTENTGELFF
TGTGCCAGCAGCACTGAGAACACCGGGGAGCTGTTTTTT
>TRBV5-1|once|TRBD1|TRBJ2-3
CASGTSDRGYTDTQYF
TGCGCCAGCGGAACCTCGGACAGGGGGTACACAGATACGCAGTATTTT
>TRBV9|-|-|TRBJ2-1
CASSPNSYEQFF
TGTGCCAGCAGCCCAAATAGCTATGAGCAGTTCTTC
>TRBV15|-|-|TRBJ2-7
CATSSPMGLSEQYF
TGTGCCACCAGCAGCCCGATGGGGCTTTCCGAGCAGTACTTC
>TRBV9|-|TRBD2|TRBJ2-3
CASSVGLASTDTQYF
TGTGCCAGCAGCGTAGGACTAGCGAGTACAGATACGCAGTATTTT
>TRBV19|-|-|TRBJ1-5
CASSNPNRGAGPQHF
TGTGCCAGTAGTAATCCCAATCGGGGGGCAGGGCCCCAGCATTTT
>TRBV29-1|-|-|TRBJ2-3
CSVEPRGSSTDTQYF
TGCAGCGTTGAACCCAGGGGTTCTAGCACAGATACGCAGTATTTT
>TRBV7-7|-|-|TRBJ2-3
CASSLVPGASTDTQYF
TGTGCTAGCAGCTTAGTCCCAGGGGCTAGCACAGATACGCAGTATTTT
>TRBV2|-|-|TRBJ2-1
CASSEAWGRYNEQFF
TGTGCCAGCAGTGAAGCGTGGGGGCGGTACAATGAGCAGTTCTTC
>TRBV5-1|-|-|TRBJ2-7
CASSLGAYSYEQYF
TGCGCCAGCAGCTTAGGTGCCTATTCCTACGAGCAGTACTTC
>TRBV6-5|-|-|TRBJ2-2
CASRSLTVLAGELFF
TGTGCCAGCAGATCCCTGACGGTGCTCGCCGGGGAGCTGTTTTTT
>TRBV10-1|-|-|TRBJ1-1
CASRGHPNTEAFF
TGCGCCAGCAGGGGACATCCGAACACTGAAGCTTTCTTT
>TRBV2|-|TRBD2|TRBJ2-5
CASSLPLTSGKYQETQYF
TGTGCCAGCAGTCTCCCTTTGACTAGCGGCAAGTACCAAGAGACCCAGTACTTC
>TRBV4-3|-|-|TRBJ2-7
CASSQDYSPYEQYF
TGCGCCAGCAGCCAAGACTACAGCCCCTACGAGCAGTACTTC
>TRBV29-1|-|TRBD1|TRBJ2-7
CSVRQGSYEQYF
TGCAGCGTACGACAGGGATCCTACGAGCAGTACTTC
>TRBV4-3|-|-|TRBJ2-3
CASSQDRGPIDTQYF
TGCGCCAGCAGCCAAGATCGGGGCCCCATAGATACGCAGTATTTT
>TRBV10-3|-|-|TRBJ2-7
CAIRFQDHEQYF
TGTGCCATCAGGTTTCAGGACCACGAGCAGTACTTC
>TRBV9|-|TRBD1|TRBJ1-1
CASSGGTGNTEAFF
TGTGCCAGCAGCGGCGGGACAGGGAACACTGAAGCTTTCTTT
>TRBV7-9|few|-|TRBJ1-1
CASSLVGRANTEAFF
TGTGCCAGCAGCTTAGTGGGCAGGGCGAACACTGAAGCTTTCTTT
>TRBV4-1|-|-|TRBJ2-5
CASSQEVVKETQYF
TGCGCCAGCAGCCAAGAAGTAGTGAAAGAGACCCAGTACTTC
>TRBV7-9|-|TRBD1|TRBJ1-2
CASSPSGTGGYGYTF
TGTGCCAGCAGCCCATCCGGGACAGGGGGCTATGGCTACACCTTC
>TRBV7-9|-|-|TRBJ2-3
CASSGVGQITDTQYF
TGTGCCAGCAGCGGGGTAGGGCAGATCACAGATACGCAGTATTTT
>TRBV5-5|-|-|TRBJ1-4
CASSLVTANNEKLFF
TGTGCCAGCAGCTTAGTTACAGCCAATAATGAAAAACTGTTTTTT
>TRBV19|-|-|TRBJ2-7
CASSPGIGGYEQYF
TGTGCCAGTAGTCCCGGGATAGGGGGTTACGAGCAGTACTTC
>TRBV11-2|-|TRBD1|TRBJ2-7
CASTPGTGNPYEQYF
TGTGCCAGCACCCCCGGGACAGGGAACCCCTACGAGCAGTACTTC
>TRBV7-8|-|TRBD2|TRBJ2-3
CASSGDQRGAVSTDTQYF
TGTGCCAGCAGCGGCGACCAGCGGGGGGCCGTTAGCACAGATACGCAGTATTTT
>TRBV7-2|-|-|TRBJ2-7
CASSLAPLYEQYF
TGTGCCAGCAGCTTAGCCCCGCTCTACGAGCAGTACTTC
>TRBV4-1|-|-|TRBJ1-6
CASSQESISFSYNSPLHF
TGCGCCAGCAGCCAAGAGTCGATAAGTTTCTCCTATAATTCACCCCTCCACTTT
>TRBV27|-|-|TRBJ2-7
CASSLLGGEQYF
TGTGCCAGCAGTTTACTGGGGGGCGAGCAGTACTTC
>TRBV6-5|few|-|TRBJ2-7
CASSYSRGEQYF
TGTGCCAGCAGTTACTCCCGGGGCGAGCAGTACTTC